The 21 T cell receptor beta chains below were found in one sample sequenced in a study of cytomegalovirus exposure and HLA in healthy donors. Clones were sequenced by immunoSEQ multiplex PCR, and TCRdb holds only the in-frame ones, with some missing. Here the sample spans 150,000 to 200,000 clones, 86% being singletons. The sample consisted of PBMCs. These receptor sequences come from a woman under 30 in good health and CMV-seronegative.

As regards this clone: Relative to the germline gene, one junction end is altered; a read error may explain this. The rearrangement links TRBV18 to TRBJ2-7; TRBD1 matches 10 bases. The CDR3 length is 14 residues. CDR1 is KGHSH, CDR2 LQKENI, per germline. The CDR3 sequence: CASSSPPGQGEQYF. As DNA, the CDR3 is TGTGCCAGCTCATCACCTCCGGGACAGGGGGAGCAGTACTTC.

V usage is TRBV6-6 and J usage is TRBJ1-1; D possibly corresponds to TRBD1 (5 bases). The V gene's germline CDR1 is MNHNY and CDR2 SVGAGI (reference sequence). V dropped 7 bases and J dropped 3 bases, with 15 bases sitting between them. The CDR3 has 14 amino acids. The CDR3 coding sequence is TGTGCCAGCACCCCTCAGGGTTGGTACACTGAAGCTTTCTTT. This translates into CASTPQGWYTEAFF.

This sequence joins TRBV7-9 and TRBJ2-6, with D tentatively TRBD2 (5 bases). Trimming took 2 bases from V and 1 from J, leaving 12 bases between them. The CDR3 covers 17 residues. Germline V lookup: CDR1 SEHNR, CDR2 FQNEAQ (reference sequence). CDR3 protein: CASSLRERASGANVLTF. The DNA for the CDR3 is TGTGCCAGCAGCTTACGGGAACGGGCGTCTGGGGCCAACGTCCTGACTTTC.

This clone was detected once. The CDR3 DNA follows: TGTGCCAGCAGTAACCAAGCGGGGGGCCAAGAGACCCAGTACTTC. Amino acids: CASSNQAGGQETQYF. The chain has TRBV6-4 and TRBJ2-5; the match to TRBD2 covers 9 bases. Germline V lookup: CDR1 MRHNA, CDR2 SNTAGT. The junction had 5 bases not matched to a gene; V was cut back by 5 bases and J by 1 base. The length of the CDR3 is 15 residues.

This chain connects TRBV11-2 to TRBJ2-7; D call uncertain. Trimming left V 5 bases short and J 6 bases short, with 14 bases between. The length of the CDR3 is 13 residues. Germline V gene data show CDR1 as SGHAT and CDR2 as FQNNGV. The CDR3 loop reads CASSPPGGPEQYF. In DNA, the CDR3 is TGTGCCAGCAGCCCCCCCGGCGGCCCCGAGCAGTACTTC.

This clone came up once. This rearrangement joins TRBV5-4 to TRBJ1-1; 10 positions match TRBD1. Germline-derived CDR1 and CDR2 are SGHNT and YYREEE (reference sequence). V was pared by 2 bases and J by 1 base, with 2 bases of the junction left unmatched. The CDR3 loop spans 15 amino acids. In DNA form, the CDR3 reads TGTGCCAGCAGCTTCAGGACAGGGGGGAACACTGAAGCTTTCTTT. It is translated as CASSFRTGGNTEAFF.

The CDR3 protein is CASRRTGDDTGELFF. CDR3 bases: TGTGCCAGCCGCAGGACAGGGGATGACACCGGGGAGCTGTTTTTT. The chain carries TRBV25-1 and TRBJ2-2; 9 bases fit TRBD1. The length of the CDR3 is 15 residues. J was trimmed by 3 bases and V by 8 bases; bases with no gene match: 7. The V gene's germline CDR1 is MGHDK and CDR2 SYGVNS.

The genes are TRBV27 and TRBJ2-1; D is unclear. V dropped 4 bases and J dropped 7 bases, with 5 bases sitting between them. Germline CDR1 and CDR2: MNHEY and SMNVEV (reference sequence). The CDR3 is 11 amino acids. This CDR3 reads CASSSLNEQFF. The CDR3 region has the DNA TGTGCCAGCAGTTCGTTGAATGAGCAGTTCTTC.

This chain links TRBV9 with TRBJ2-3; 8 bases fit TRBD1. CDR3 length: 16 amino acids. The junction had 7 bases not matched to a gene; V was cut back by 0 bases and J by 4 bases. Per the germline V gene, CDR1 is SGDLS and CDR2 is YYNGEE. The CDR3 reads CASSVGTGKIPDTQYF. The CDR3 DNA follows: TGTGCCAGCAGCGTAGGGACAGGGAAAATTCCAGATACGCAGTATTTT.

This clone has just one count. This chain links TRBV7-6 with TRBJ2-2, with TRBD2 identical over 9 bases. The CDR3 covers 16 residues. Trimming took 1 base from V and 4 from J; bases not matched to a gene: 4. Germline CDR1 is SGHVS and CDR2 is FNYEAQ. CDR3 sequence: CASSLDASGATGELFF. CDR3 DNA: TGTGCCAGCAGCTTAGATGCTAGCGGGGCCACCGGGGAGCTGTTTTTT.

The chain has TRBV7-9 and TRBJ2-7, with D possibly TRBD1 on 6 matching bases. The CDR3 contains 16 residues. V shed 0 bases and J shed 1 base, with 13 bases lying between them. In germline, CDR1 is SEHNR, CDR2 FQNEAQ (reference sequence). This chain's CDR3 is CASSLAPSDSSYEQYF. In DNA, the CDR3 is TGTGCCAGCAGCTTAGCGCCCTCGGACAGTTCCTACGAGCAGTACTTC.

The chain uses TRBV13 and TRBJ2-1; 14 bases are shared with TRBD2. Germline CDR1 is PRHDT and CDR2 is FYEKMQ (reference sequence). The junction had 2 bases not matched to a gene; V was cut back by 5 bases and J by 5 bases. CDR3 length equals 15 residues. In DNA, the CDR3 is TGTGCCAGCAGCCTGGGACTAGCGGGAGACAATGAGCAGTTCTTC. Residues: CASSLGLAGDNEQFF. Drawing the rest from reference TRBV13 and TRBJ2-1, the complete variable domain is AAGVIQSPRHLIKEKRETATLKCYPIPRHDTVYWYQQGPGQDPQFLISFYEKMQSDKGSIPDRFSAQQFSDYHSELNMSSLELGDSALYFCASSLGLAGDNEQFFGPGTRLTVL.

The rearrangement joins TRBV2 to TRBJ2-7; no firm D call. CDR1 and CDR2 (germline): SNHLY, FYNNEI. The CDR3 is 14 amino acids. V shed 10 bases and J shed 0 bases, with 16 bases lying between them. CDR3 nucleotides: TGTGCCAATTCGCAGGCGTCGAGCTCCTACGAGCAGTACTTC. It specifies CANSQASSSYEQYF.

A single count supports this clone. The chain couples TRBV11-2 to TRBJ2-3; TRBD2 agrees at 10 bases. After removal of 0 bases from V and 4 bases from J, the junction contained 7 bases not matched to a gene. This CDR3 has 17 residues. Germline CDR1 reads SGHAT; CDR2 reads FQNNGV. The chain's CDR3 is CASSLDVASGGSDTQYF. The CDR3 DNA follows: TGTGCCAGCAGCTTAGATGTGGCTAGCGGGGGCTCAGATACGCAGTATTTT.

The genes are TRBV30 and TRBJ1-5, with a tentative D call TRBD1 (6 bases). Trimming stripped 2 bases from V and 9 bases from J, with 11 bases between. The CDR3 contains 12 residues. Germline V lookup: CDR1 GTSNPN, CDR2 SVGIG (reference sequence). For the CDR3, the DNA is TGTGCCTGGAGTCCCCAGACAGGGCCCCAGCATTTT. Amino acid sequence: CAWSPQTGPQHF.

A single count supports this clone. The chain is built from TRBV15 and TRBJ1-2; D is possibly TRBD1 (6 bases). The CDR3 runs 12 residues. Germline loops: CDR1 LNHNV, CDR2 YYDKDF (reference sequence). The V end was cut by 8 bases, the J end by 2 bases, with 9 bases between. Written as DNA, the CDR3 is TGTGCCACCCAAGACAGGAACTATGGCTACACCTTC. Amino acid sequence: CATQDRNYGYTF.

J is TRBJ2-7 and V is TRBV5-1, with 10 bases that match TRBD1. Losses at the gene ends were 8 bases for V and 3 bases for J; bases not matched to a gene: 8. This CDR3 is built from 14 residues. Germline CDR1 reads SGHRS; CDR2 reads YFSETQ. The CDR3 loop reads CASTRTGGSYEQYF. The CDR3 DNA sequence: TGCGCCAGTACCCGGACAGGGGGGAGCTACGAGCAGTACTTC.

The chain employs TRBV5-1 and TRBJ1-1, with 7 positions matching TRBD1. Germline CDR1 and CDR2: SGHRS and YFSETQ. CDR3 size: 15 residues. V gave up 6 bases and J gave up 6 bases; unmatched junction bases: 14. The CDR3 is CASMLNQGDRAEAFF. The CDR3 nucleotides are TGCGCCAGCATGCTAAACCAGGGGGATAGGGCTGAAGCTTTCTTT.

The J gene is TRBJ2-1, the V gene TRBV9, with 15 nucleotides matching TRBD2. CDR1 is SGDLS, CDR2 YYNGEE, per germline. J lost 6 bases, V lost 3 bases, and 4 bases had no gene match. The length of the CDR3 is 16 residues. This CDR3 is CASSDTGLAGGNEQFF. The CDR3 nucleotides are TGTGCCAGCAGCGACACGGGACTAGCGGGGGGCAATGAGCAGTTCTTC.

The V and J genes are TRBV11-3 and TRBJ2-1; possible D gene TRBD2, 6 bases. This CDR3 region has 16 residues. CDR1 is SGHNT and CDR2 is YENEEA in the germline V gene. V was trimmed by 2 bases and J by 0 bases, leaving 11 bases between them. The CDR3 loop reads CASSLYGGSSYNEQFF. The CDR3 DNA reads TGTGCCAGCAGCTTATATGGGGGGAGCTCCTACAATGAGCAGTTCTTC.

The chain carries TRBV10-2 and TRBJ2-1; 10 bases are shared with TRBD2. Germline lookup yields CDR1 WSHSY and CDR2 SAAADI. The J segment lost 4 bases and the V segment lost 8 bases, leaving 8 bases of the junction unmatched. The CDR3 is 15 residues long. The CDR3 sequence: CASCVWTSGYNEQFF. The CDR3 DNA sequence: TGCGCCAGCTGTGTCTGGACTAGCGGATACAATGAGCAGTTCTTC.